The TCR beta chain under discussion was sequenced for a study of graft-versus-host responses after intestinal transplantation (dated by TCRdb to the early 2020s). At the level of the whole study: Multivisceral, liver-intestinal, or isolated intestinal transplants were received by the recipients. After intestinal transplantation, graft-versus-host and host-versus-graft alloreactive T cell clones were followed in the graft, circulation and bone marrow using bulk TCR-beta CDR3 sequencing. Rather than being sequenced by the commercial service, samples from a few later patients were sequenced in-house on an Illumina MiSeq and processed with MiXCR. Alloreactive clones were identified by sequencing pre-transplant mixed lymphocyte reaction products and comparing them with unstimulated pre-transplant donor and recipient T cells. Of the 20 to 25 intestinal transplant recipients enrolled in the cohort, one of whom was a retransplant, a few patients without pretransplant specimens were excluded. Anti-thymocyte globulin induction was given to all recipients, followed by maintenance tacrolimus and steroids for about 3 years. Donor T cell macrochimerism was defined as a peak of at least 4% donor T cells among recipient peripheral blood mononuclear cells.

Trimming costs V 4 bases and J 1 base, and their ends lie 12 bases apart. CDR1 and CDR2 were assigned from the germline V gene (reference sequence) as MNHEY and SMNVEV. Including the terminal cysteine and phenylalanine, the CDR3 comprises 15 residues. Just CDR3 DNA is preserved here, 45 bases in frame from base 1. Summary of the overall study and its limitations: The relatively low number and heterogeneity of intestinal transplant patients limited the conclusions. In the allografts of patients with donor T cell macrochimerism, GvH to HvG T cell clonal ratios were high. GvH clones were detected in recipient bone marrow, and some of these GvH clones were observed earlier in ileal mucosa or blood, consistent with an intestinal mucosal origin. Peak levels of circulating GvH clones were associated with declines in HvG clones early after transplant.

Sample time point, as interpreted from the label and publication: cells obtained before transplantation from donor or recipient. In the mixed lymphocyte reactions, 200,000 CFSE-labeled pre-transplant responders were plated with 200,000 irradiated violet-dye-labeled stimulators and cultured for approximately 6 days. Proliferating CD3+CD4+CFSE-low and CD3+CD8+CFSE-low responder cells were FACS-sorted on a BD Influx sorter after the mixed lymphocyte reaction. The library was obtained by the immunoSEQ multiplex PCR assay. For most patients, genomic DNA was isolated with the Qiagen DNeasy Blood and Tissue Kit and sent frozen to Adaptive Biotechnologies for TCR sequencing. Adaptive Biotechnologies carried out high-throughput TCR-beta CDR3 sequencing of genomic DNA for most patients. Per the authors' processing: TCR sequencing data were retrieved from Adaptive's ImmunoSEQ software for more than 15 patients, whereas three other patients were processed with MiXCR and VDJtools. CD4 versus CD8 sorting errors were corrected by removing sequences found in both subsets at a frequency ratio below 5:1. CDR3 nucleotide sequences shared between donor and recipient were removed because their origin could not be assigned. To be classed as alloreactive, a clone needed at least 2-fold expansion over unstimulated cells and a minimum CFSE-low frequency of 0.002% (template counts) or 0.001% (read counts). Mappable clones were those detected in sequenced pre-transplant spleen, lymph node, or MLR CFSE-low populations of the donor or recipient. Cumulative frequency of alloreactive clones was calculated as a percentage of all sequences weighted by copy number. Sourced from immuneACCESS, this table was stored by TCRdb with only in-frame sequences that have V and J called. A share of the clones is absent; for the studies checked, an unresolved V gene accounts for under half, and the remainder has no known explanation. V, J and clone size were drawn from that table, and D and trimming were deduced from the DNA. The sample contains approximately 9,000 clones, 25% to 30% of them found a single time. Roughly 3% of the sample comes from the top ten.

Regarding this clone: Base qualities are not recorded, but no much larger clone differs from it by a single base.

The TCR comes from a human patient who received an intestinal transplant. The rearrangement combines TRBV27 with TRBJ2-3; the D gene is possibly TRBD2, with 6 bases matching. The input for sequencing was alloreactive CD4+ T cells from a mixed lymphocyte reaction culture, taken before intestinal transplant. Interpreted using the paper, the cell subset or site label stands for: CFSE-low proliferating T cells sorted from roughly 6-day pre-transplant mixed lymphocyte reaction (GvH or HvG direction). The CDR3 loop reads CASSSPAGGTDTQYF. Read as DNA, the sequence is TGTGCCAGCAGTTCCCCAGCGGGCGGCACAGATACGCAGTATTTT.